These T cell receptor beta chains were read from a single sample in a study of T cell changes during pregnancy in multiple sclerosis. Method: immunoSEQ multiplex PCR; TCRdb's copy keeps in-frame clones and lacks some. The data hold about 27,000 clones, with about 90% observed a single time. The material sequenced was CD8+ T cells from peripheral blood mononuclear cells, taken in the second trimester of pregnancy. The receptors derive from a female donor with multiple sclerosis, enrolled in a pregnancy study. CDR3s include the opening cysteine and the closing phenylalanine or tryptophan. A clone size is listed for some rows: how often the clone was seen (once, few, many), or a class if it is expanded.

>TRBV4-1|TRBJ1-6|few
CASSHRGKNSPLHF
>TRBV7-2|TRBJ1-6|-
CASSPPGGSISPLHF
>TRBV7-9|TRBJ1-5|-
CASSLGTGMDQPQHF
>TRBV9|TRBJ2-3|-
CASSVAGSRTDTQYF
>TRBV27|TRBJ2-7|-
CASSYTQGSGEQYF
>TRBV9|TRBJ2-7|-
CASSTGLAGGPGAYEQYF
>TRBV9|TRBJ2-4|-
CASSVVGDRGSIQYF
>TRBV7-6|TRBJ2-7|-
CASSLASGLVFYEQYF
>TRBV4-3|TRBJ2-6|-
CASSQEGGSGANVLTF
>TRBV27|TRBJ1-1|-
CASSFAGLAEAFF
>TRBV6-5|TRBJ2-2|-
CASKEGLGGELFF
>TRBV27|TRBJ1-1|-
CASSGWEGGTEAFF
>TRBV11-2|TRBJ2-2|-
CASTPAGGPGELFF
>TRBV11-2|TRBJ2-2|-
CASSLELPGELFF
>TRBV6-4|TRBJ2-1|-
CASRDDSSGGAVNEQFF
>TRBV5-6|TRBJ2-2|-
CASSLELAGNTGELFF
>TRBV7-3|TRBJ2-3|-
CASSSEGGETDTQYF
>TRBV19|TRBJ2-7|-
CASSLLDSYEQYF
>TRBV7-9|TRBJ2-7|-
CASSSSARGHYEQYF
>TRBV23-1|TRBJ1-2|-
CASSQCRPGTPNYGYTF
>TRBV27|TRBJ1-2|-
CASSPGGFDYGYTF
>TRBV11-2|TRBJ1-4|-
CASSRGRGSYEKLFF
>TRBV14|TRBJ2-7|-
CASSPAARRDEQYF
>TRBV30|-|-
CAWRRYSYEQYF
>TRBV28|TRBJ1-6|-
CASSLGAFNSPLHF
>TRBV4-1|TRBJ1-2|-
CASSHRGTGAYGYTF
>TRBV19|TRBJ1-4|-
CASAVGEANEKLFF